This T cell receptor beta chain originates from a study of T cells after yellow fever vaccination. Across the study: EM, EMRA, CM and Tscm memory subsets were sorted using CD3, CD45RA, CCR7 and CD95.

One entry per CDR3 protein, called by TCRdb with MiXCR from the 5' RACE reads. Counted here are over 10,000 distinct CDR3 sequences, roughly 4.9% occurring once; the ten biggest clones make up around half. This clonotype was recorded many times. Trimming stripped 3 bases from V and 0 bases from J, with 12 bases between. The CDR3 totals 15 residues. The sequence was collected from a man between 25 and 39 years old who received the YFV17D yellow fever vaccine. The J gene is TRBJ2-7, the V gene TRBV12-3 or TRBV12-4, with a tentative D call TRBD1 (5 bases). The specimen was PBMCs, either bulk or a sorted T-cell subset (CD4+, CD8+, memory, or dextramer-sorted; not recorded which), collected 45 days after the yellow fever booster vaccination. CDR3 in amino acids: CASSFREQDSYEQYF. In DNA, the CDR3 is TGTGCCAGCAGTTTCCGAGAACAGGACTCCTACGAGCAGTACTTC.